This T cell receptor (beta chain) derives from a study of beta chain features in type 1 diabetes. General study results and limits: VDJ junctions sequenced from type 1 diabetes patients showed fewer insertions and more deletions. Because the template was cDNA, high-expressing cells might be over-represented. Shortening of TCRB CDR3s, moderate but significant, appeared in all four CD4+ subsets of Type 1 diabetes patients.

From germline, CDR1 is LGHNA and CDR2 YSLEER. The CDR3 runs 15 residues. Unmatched junction bases numbered 7, after V lost 2 bases and J lost 3 bases. Of note for this clone: The antigen remains unidentified.

As every portion of the isolated RNA was reverse transcribed, the sequencing read expressed TCRB transcripts. Libraries were prepared by immunoSEQ multiplex PCR; TCRdb keeps only in-frame clonotypes and omits some of them. The profile shows under 300,000 clones, roughly 22% of them singletons. This TCR came from a woman in her thirties or forties with type 1 diabetes. This chain uses TRBV4-3 with TRBJ2-7; 7 positions agree with TRBD1. The specimen was naive CD4+ T cells from blood. CDR3 in amino acids: CASSQNRQGFYEQYF. CDR3 sequence (DNA): TGCGCCAGCAGCCAAAATCGACAGGGCTTCTACGAGCAGTACTTC.